The 4 T cell receptor beta chains listed next were all sequenced from one sample in a study of T cell responses to AZD1222 COVID-19 vaccine. Profiled with immunoSEQ multiplex PCR; TCRdb holds only in-frame clones, not every one. The table shows fewer than 300,000 clones, with just over 90% occurring only once. The source was peripheral blood, collected on day 0 of AZD1222 vaccination. The origin of the receptors is an adult in good health.

The gene calls are TRBV7-2 and TRBJ2-7; TRBD1 agrees at 7 bases. Germline CDR1 and CDR2: SGHTA and FQGNSA. The junction had 7 bases not matched to a gene; V was cut back by 5 bases and J by 3 bases. This CDR3 comprises 14 residues. The CDR3 DNA reads TGTGCCAGCAGCCAGCAGGCAGGGGGCTACGAGCAGTACTTC. Its protein product is CASSQQAGGYEQYF.

V gene TRBV28 combines with J gene TRBJ1-2; 7 nucleotides align to TRBD1. Germline lookup yields CDR1 MDHEN and CDR2 SYDVKM. The CDR3 sequence is 14 residues long. V lost 7 bases and J lost 4; bases outside the gene matches: 9. CDR3 nucleotides: TGTGCCAGCACCCAGGACAGGTACGGCTATGGCTACACCTTC. Protein sequence: CASTQDRYGYGYTF.

As for this clone: Other DNA sequences in the sample encode the same CDR3. CDR3 protein: CASSHPRGDEQYF. The CDR3 coding sequence is TGTGCCAGCAGCCATCCTAGGGGGGACGAGCAGTACTTC. The chain employs TRBV7-9 and TRBJ2-7, with D perhaps given as TRBD1 or TRBD2 (6 bases each). The CDR3 loop spans 13 amino acids. Germline V gene lookup returns CDR1 SEHNR and CDR2 FQNEAQ (reference sequence). The V and J ends lost 5 bases and 5 bases respectively, with 13 bases between them.

The V call is TRBV10-3, the J call TRBJ2-5; D is unclear. Germline V gene lookup returns CDR1 ENHRY and CDR2 SYGVKD. V shed 2 bases and J shed 0 bases, with 7 bases lying between them. This CDR3 comprises 14 residues. This CDR3 reads CAISEVGYQETQYF. For the CDR3, the DNA is TGTGCCATCAGTGAGGTAGGGTACCAAGAGACCCAGTACTTC.